The 15 T cell receptor beta chains in this list originate from one sample, sequenced in a study of shared T cell receptors in the human thymus. The repertoire was sequenced with immunoSEQ multiplex PCR; TCRdb's copy has only in-frame clones and lacks some. The data show 630,000 or so clones, 87% seen once. These same data were also listed under a study on human thymus T cells.

The sequenced material came from thymocytes. Source of these receptors: a boy younger than two with a congenital heart defect.

This clone was detected a few times. This chain joins TRBV5-4 and TRBJ2-6; no clear D. The germline V and J ends were trimmed by 0 bases and 2 bases, with 9 bases remaining between them. Germline lookup yields CDR1 SGHNT and CDR2 YYREEE (reference sequence). This CDR3 comprises 16 residues. The DNA for the CDR3 is TGTGCCAGCAGCTTGGGGTCCGCGCCTGGGGCCAACGTCCTGACTTTC. Protein sequence: CASSLGSAPGANVLTF.

The chain recombines TRBV30 with TRBJ2-1; 9 nucleotides align to TRBD2. The CDR3 loop spans 17 amino acids. The ends lost 4 bases at V and 1 base at J; junction bases unmatched: 11. CDR1 and CDR2 (germline): GTSNPN, SVGIG (reference sequence). As DNA, the CDR3 is TGTGCCTGGACCCCGGGGCGGGGGGGCTCGTCCTACAATGAGCAGTTCTTC. Residues: CAWTPGRGGSSYNEQFF.

V usage is TRBV12-5 and J usage is TRBJ1-5; D ambiguous. The CDR3 has 14 residues. CDR1 is LGHNT and CDR2 is FRNRAP in the germline V gene. The V end lost 8 bases, the J end lost 0 bases, and 11 bases lay between the germline ends. For the CDR3, the DNA is TGTGCTAGTACCCATGGGCGTAGCAATCAGCCCCAGCATTTT. This gives the protein CASTHGRSNQPQHF.

This clone was seen a few times. The rearrangement joins TRBV4-1 to TRBJ2-7; D is perhaps TRBD1 (5 bases). Trimming cost V 1 base and J 3 bases, with 10 bases left between them. The germline gives CDR1 MGHRA, CDR2 YSYEKL. This CDR3 is built from 14 residues. The CDR3 here is CASSQVPQGYEQYF. The CDR3 bases are TGCGCCAGCAGCCAAGTTCCCCAGGGCTACGAGCAGTACTTC.

This chain connects TRBV7-9 to TRBJ2-3; 9 bases agree with TRBD2. Germline V lookup: CDR1 SEHNR, CDR2 FQNEAQ (reference sequence). With V trimmed by 5 bases and J by 5 bases, 8 bases remained unmatched. The CDR3 loop spans 15 amino acids. The CDR3 is CASSPDAGGQDTQYF. The DNA of the CDR3 is TGTGCCAGCAGCCCCGATGCGGGGGGGCAAGATACGCAGTATTTT.

This clone has only a few counts. Here the CDR3 reads CASSSGTPGDTQYF. The CDR3 coding sequence is TGTGCCAGTTCTAGCGGAACCCCAGGGGATACGCAGTATTTT. The rearrangement uses TRBV19 and TRBJ2-3; 7 bases fit TRBD2. This CDR3 has 14 residues. Trimming took 8 bases from V and 6 from J; bases not matched to a gene: 11. CDR1 is LNHDA and CDR2 is SQIVND in the germline V gene (reference sequence).

The CDR3 nucleotides read TGTGCCAGCAGTGCGCGGACTAGCGGGGAGTCCTACGAGCAGTACTTC. Its translation is CASSARTSGESYEQYF. The chain employs TRBV6-1 and TRBJ2-7, with 12 positions matching TRBD2. This CDR3 is 16 amino acids long. Germline-derived CDR1 and CDR2 are MNHNS and SASEGT. V trimming: 4 bases; J trimming: 1 base; junction bases outside the gene matches: 5.

CDR3 in amino acids: CASSLASIAGPNNEQFF. CDR3 DNA: TGCGCCAGCAGCTTGGCCTCGATAGCGGGACCCAACAATGAGCAGTTCTTC. The chain has TRBV5-1 and TRBJ2-1; 8 bases are a match to TRBD2. The CDR3 is 17 amino acids. Trimming took 0 bases from V and 5 from J; bases not matched to a gene: 10. The V gene's germline CDR1 is SGHRS and CDR2 YFSETQ. The full variable domain, with the rest looked up from reference TRBV5-1 and TRBJ2-1, is KAGVTQTPRYLIKTRGQQVTLSCSPISGHRSVSWYQQTPGQGLQFLFEYFSETQRNKGNFPGRFSGRQFSNSRSEMNVSTLELGDSALYLCASSLASIAGPNNEQFFGPGTRLTVL.

This clone was found once. This chain uses TRBV27 with TRBJ2-1; 8 bases line up with TRBD1. V shed 4 bases and J 2 bases; nucleotides not matched to a gene: 4. This CDR3 has 15 residues. Germline CDR1 is MNHEY and CDR2 is SMNVEV (reference sequence). This CDR3 is CASSSRDRTYNEQFF. In nucleotides, the CDR3 is TGTGCCAGCAGTTCCCGGGACAGGACCTACAATGAGCAGTTCTTC.

This clone appeared a few times. The V and J genes are TRBV28 and TRBJ1-3; a weak D match, TRBD1 (5 bases). V dropped 3 bases and J dropped 2 bases, with 8 bases sitting between them. The length of the CDR3 is 14 residues. The germline gives CDR1 MDHEN, CDR2 SYDVKM. In DNA, the CDR3 is TGTGCCAGCAGTTTCCGGGGGGCTGGAAACACCATATATTTT. It specifies CASSFRGAGNTIYF.

The chain carries TRBV6-5 and TRBJ2-3, with D possibly matching TRBD1 (5 bases). V lost 2 bases to trimming and J lost 4 bases, with 13 bases between them. The germline V gene has CDR1 MNHEY and CDR2 SVGAGI. CDR3 length: 15 amino acids. CDR3 in DNA: TGTGCCAGCAGTTACACCCAGGGTGGGGCAGATACGCAGTATTTT. This sequence encodes CASSYTQGGADTQYF.

The chain recombines TRBV6-5 with TRBJ1-1; D possibly corresponds to TRBD1 (5 bases). The CDR3 extends over 14 amino acids. CDR1 and CDR2 (germline): MNHEY, SVGAGI. Deletions cut 2 bases from V and 0 bases from J, with 7 bases between. The CDR3 nucleotides read TGTGCCAGCAGTTACGACAGCATGAACACTGAAGCTTTCTTT. It yields the protein CASSYDSMNTEAFF.

This rearrangement joins TRBV28 to TRBJ1-5, with TRBD1 matching 10 bases. The CDR3 totals 13 residues. V trimming: 6 bases; J trimming: 7 bases; junction bases outside the gene matches: 3. Germline V gives CDR1 MDHEN, CDR2 SYDVKM. CDR3: CASRTGGMQPQHF. CDR3 nucleotide sequence: TGTGCCAGCAGGACAGGGGGCATGCAGCCCCAGCATTTT. Full variable domain (remainder filled in from reference TRBV28 and TRBJ1-5): DVKVTQSSRYLVKRTGEKVFLECVQDMDHENMFWYRQDPGLGLRLIYFSYDVKMKEKGDIPEGYSVSREKKERFSLILESASTNQTSMYLCASRTGGMQPQHFGDGTRLSIL.

This chain uses TRBV7-9 with TRBJ1-2; a weak D match, TRBD1 (5 bases). Deletions cut 0 bases from V and 0 bases from J, with 14 bases between. Germline CDR1 and CDR2: SEHNR and FQNEAQ (reference sequence). CDR3 length: 17 amino acids. CDR3 sequence reads: CASSLASLTATNYGYTF. CDR3 nucleotide sequence: TGTGCCAGCAGCTTAGCGTCTTTGACAGCTACTAACTATGGCTACACCTTC.

This clone was detected once. This chain connects TRBV4-1 to TRBJ1-4; 9 nucleotides match TRBD1. Germline assignment: CDR1 MGHRA and CDR2 YSYEKL. The CDR3 consists of 19 residues. Losses at the gene ends were 1 base for V and 10 bases for J; bases not matched to a gene: 19. CDR3 bases: TGCGCCAGCAGCCAAGTTCTGCCTCTCACAGGGGGCGAAAGAAGAAAACTGTTTTTT. Encoded protein: CASSQVLPLTGGERRKLFF.